The rows below give T cell receptor beta chains drawn from one sample of a study of CD8 T cells in ankylosing spondylitis. TCRdb itself ran the 5' RACE reads through MiXCR, one entry per CDR3 protein. The sample gives under 950,000 distinct CDR3 sequences, roughly 20% of which show up once; under 20% is in the top ten. Specimen: blood, either unsorted or a sorted T cell fraction (not recorded which). The receptors here all came from a male donor with ankylosing spondylitis. The conserved cysteine and the conserved F or W are not part of the CDR3 here.

j_call v_call cdr3_aa
TRBJ2-1 TRBV15 ATSPIRFSDEQF
TRBJ1-6 TRBV20-1 SAAGGLSSYNSPLH
TRBJ2-7 TRBV10-3 ATTSGSIYEQY
TRBJ2-1 TRBV2 ASRRNEQF
TRBJ2-7 TRBV20-1 SASFVGADYEQY
TRBJ1-1 TRBV4-2 ASSQTGTGPHEAF
TRBJ2-2 TRBV4-1 ASSQAGEHGELF
TRBJ2-3 TRBV12-3/TRBV12-4 ASSFVGVDTQY
TRBJ2-7 TRBV4-1 ASSLSDRTSYEQY
TRBJ2-7 TRBV4-3 ASSQALDGSYEQY
TRBJ2-3 TRBV6-8 ASRRTDADTQY
TRBJ2-4 TRBV30 AWSGGVMRKNIQY
TRBJ1-1 TRBV20-1 SAKKANTEAF
TRBJ2-5 TRBV12-3/TRBV12-4 ASSQSRGIQETQY
TRBJ1-2 TRBV6-2/TRBV6-3 ASTPTGNYGYT
TRBJ2-7 TRBV30 AWKGPAYEQY
TRBJ2-5 TRBV9 ASSVAAGALNKETQY
TRBJ2-2 TRBV28 ASSFHIGGGDTGELF
TRBJ2-1 TRBV12-3/TRBV12-4 ASSAPVGWFDEQF